These 9 T cell receptor beta chains share one sample of origin, sequenced in a study of cytomegalovirus exposure and HLA in healthy donors. The PCR made use of 60 Vbeta and 13 Jbeta primers. Assay: immunoSEQ multiplex PCR; the TCRdb copy retains only in-frame clones and omits some. The repertoire includes more than 85,000 clones, 69% of them detected once, and roughly 3.2% sits in the top ten. Sequenced sample: PBMCs. These TCRs come from a man under 40 in good health and CMV-seronegative.

This clone came up once. The chain joins TRBV30 to TRBJ2-7; 7 positions match TRBD1. The length of the CDR3 is 14 residues. Germline assignment: CDR1 GTSNPN and CDR2 SVGIG (reference sequence). J lost 4 bases, V lost 1 base, and 7 bases had no gene match. The CDR3 reads CAWSDAGGVYEQYF. The DNA for the CDR3 is TGTGCCTGGAGTGATGCAGGGGGAGTATACGAGCAGTACTTC. Full variable domain (rest looked up from reference TRBV30 and TRBJ2-7): SQTIHQWPATLVQPVGSPLSLECTVEGTSNPNLYWYRQAAGRGLQLLFYSVGIGQISSEVPQNLSASRPQDRQFILSSKKLLLSDSGFYLCAWSDAGGVYEQYFGPGTRLTVT.

This clone showed up just a few times. The V call is TRBV6-6, the J call TRBJ2-2; 14 bases map to TRBD2. V dropped 6 bases and J dropped 6; count of bases not matched to a gene: 6. This CDR3 region has 16 residues. In germline, CDR1 is MNHNY, CDR2 SVGAGI (reference sequence). CDR3 nucleotide sequence: TGTGCCAGCAGCCGGGGACTAGCGGGAGAGGCCGGGGAGCTGTTTTTT. The encoded protein is CASSRGLAGEAGELFF.

The chain carries TRBV5-1 and TRBJ1-6, with D unclear. The CDR3 loop spans 13 amino acids. V dropped 4 bases and J dropped 11 bases, with 13 bases sitting between them. The germline V gene has CDR1 SGHRS and CDR2 YFSETQ. For the CDR3, the DNA is TGCGCCAGCAGCGCACTAGACGGGGCACCCCTCCACTTT. It codes for CASSALDGAPLHF.

This chain uses TRBV18 with TRBJ2-7, with 10 bases that match TRBD2. The CDR3 is made up of 15 amino acids. J gave up 1 base and V 3 bases, and 3 bases lay outside the gene matches. Germline CDR1 KGHSH, CDR2 LQKENI. CDR3 nucleotide sequence: TGTGCCAGCTCACCGCCGGGACTAGCGTCCTACGAGCAGTACTTC. Encoded protein: CASSPPGLASYEQYF.

This rearrangement joins TRBV4-1 to TRBJ2-7, with 7 bases aligning to TRBD2. Germline lookup yields CDR1 MGHRA and CDR2 YSYEKL. This CDR3 is 17 amino acids long. V trimming: 0 bases; J trimming: 6 bases; junction bases outside the gene matches: 14. DNA for the CDR3: TGCGCCAGCAGCCAAGATCCGACGGGGAGGGTAGATCGCGAGCAGTACTTC. Protein sequence: CASSQDPTGRVDREQYF.

This clone is a singleton in its sample. The gene calls are TRBV6-1 and TRBJ1-1; D is uncertain. The CDR3 runs to 14 residues. The germline V gene encodes CDR1 MNHNS and CDR2 SASEGT. Trimming took 6 bases from V and 3 from J, leaving 14 bases between them. The CDR3 DNA follows: TGTGCCAGCAGCCGCAGGTGGAAGGACACTGAAGCTTTCTTT. Translated: CASSRRWKDTEAFF.

This clone turned up a few times. The chain carries TRBV7-2 and TRBJ2-2; 10 bases are shared with TRBD2. The CDR3 is 15 residues long. Trimming cost V 6 bases and J 3 bases; bases outside gene matches: 4. Germline loops: CDR1 SGHTA, CDR2 FQGNSA. The CDR3 DNA reads TGTGCCAGCAGTATAGCGGGAGGCGACACCGGGGAGCTGTTTTTT. This sequence encodes CASSIAGGDTGELFF.

The chain uses TRBV28 and TRBJ2-7; D unresolved. CDR3 length: 12 amino acids. CDR1 and CDR2 (germline): MDHEN, SYDVKM. The V end was cut by 4 bases, the J end by 7 bases, with 11 bases between. CDR3 amino acids: CASSSPPREQYF. CDR3 nucleotides: TGTGCCAGCAGTTCCCCCCCCAGGGAGCAGTACTTC.

V usage is TRBV19 and J usage is TRBJ1-2, with 9 bases matching TRBD1. CDR1 and CDR2 (germline): LNHDA, SQIVND (reference sequence). The CDR3 covers 15 residues. J was trimmed by 5 bases and V by 5 bases; bases with no gene match: 9. In DNA, the CDR3 is TGTGCCAGTAGTTCCCGGACAGGGGTCAGGTATGGCTACACCTTC. Its translation is CASSSRTGVRYGYTF.